The sequence of this TCR beta chain was determined in a study of blood T cell repertoires in COVID-19. Study information: PBMCs, B-cell-depleted T cells, or T cells were the source of the cDNA or gDNA that made up the material.

In the original processing: Amplification with reference gene primers provided the estimates of nucleated cell counts. The repertoire was sequenced with immunoSEQ multiplex PCR; TCRdb's copy has only in-frame clones and lacks some. V, J and clone size derive from that table, while D and trimming were established from the DNA sequence. In the table there are about 180,000 clones, approximately 80% of which are singletons. This CDR3 is built from 14 residues. Trimming took off 1 base at V and 3 bases at J, with 9 bases between the two ends. Germline V gives CDR1 LNHDA, CDR2 SQIVND (reference sequence).

This TCR was sampled from a human donor in a cohort sampled during active COVID-19. The specimen sequenced was peripheral blood. The rearrangement links TRBV19 to TRBJ1-1; D gene uncertain. CDR3 sequence reads: CASSIGQAHTEAFF. The CDR3 DNA follows: TGTGCCAGTAGTATAGGGCAGGCACACACTGAAGCTTTCTTT.